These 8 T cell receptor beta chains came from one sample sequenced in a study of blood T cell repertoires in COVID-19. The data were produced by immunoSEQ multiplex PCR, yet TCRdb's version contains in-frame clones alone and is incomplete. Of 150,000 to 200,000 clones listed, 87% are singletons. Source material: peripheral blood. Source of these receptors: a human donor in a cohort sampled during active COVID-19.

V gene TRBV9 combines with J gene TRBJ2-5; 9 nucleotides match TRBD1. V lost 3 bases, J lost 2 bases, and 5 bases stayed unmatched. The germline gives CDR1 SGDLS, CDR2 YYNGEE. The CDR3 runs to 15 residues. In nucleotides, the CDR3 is TGTGCCAGCAGCGCGGGACAGGGCCAACAAGAGACCCAGTACTTC. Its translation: CASSAGQGQQETQYF.

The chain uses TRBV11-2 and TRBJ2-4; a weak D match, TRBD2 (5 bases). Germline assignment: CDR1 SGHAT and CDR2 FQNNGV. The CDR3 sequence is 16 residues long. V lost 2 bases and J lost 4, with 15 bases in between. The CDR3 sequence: CASSLPGRAEKNIQYF. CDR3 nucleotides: TGTGCCAGCAGCTTACCCGGGCGGGCGGAGAAAAACATTCAGTACTTC.

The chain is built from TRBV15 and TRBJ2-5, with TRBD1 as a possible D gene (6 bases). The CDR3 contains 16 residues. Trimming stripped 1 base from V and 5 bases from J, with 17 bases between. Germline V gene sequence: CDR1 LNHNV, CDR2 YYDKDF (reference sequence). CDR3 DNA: TGTGCCACCAGCAGAGGAGGGGCAGGGGCTCAGGAGACCCAGTACTTC. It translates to CATSRGGAGAQETQYF.

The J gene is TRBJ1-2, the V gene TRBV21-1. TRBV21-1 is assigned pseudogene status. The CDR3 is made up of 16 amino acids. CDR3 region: CASSFRNLCGGGGYTF. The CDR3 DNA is TGTGCCAGCAGCTTCCGAAACCTTTGCGGGGGCGGGGGCTACACCTTC.

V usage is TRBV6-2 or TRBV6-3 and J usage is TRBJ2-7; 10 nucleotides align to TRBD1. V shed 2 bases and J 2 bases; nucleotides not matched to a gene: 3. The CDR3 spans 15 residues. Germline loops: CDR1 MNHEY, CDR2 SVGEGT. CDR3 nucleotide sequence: TGTGCCAGCAGTTACCCCGGGACAGGGGCCTACGAGCAGTACTTC. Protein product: CASSYPGTGAYEQYF.

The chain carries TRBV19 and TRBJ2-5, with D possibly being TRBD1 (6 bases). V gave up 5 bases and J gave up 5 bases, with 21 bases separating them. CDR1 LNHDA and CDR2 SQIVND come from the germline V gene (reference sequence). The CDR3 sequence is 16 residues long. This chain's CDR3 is CASSPLGQGIRETQYF. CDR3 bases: TGTGCCAGTAGTCCTTTGGGGCAGGGGATTCGGGAGACCCAGTACTTC. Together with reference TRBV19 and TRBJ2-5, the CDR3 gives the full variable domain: DGGITQSPKYLFRKEGQNVTLSCEQNLNHDAMYWYRQDPGQGLRLIYYSQIVNDFQKGDIAEGYSVSREKKESFPLTVTSAQKNPTAFYLCASSPLGQGIRETQYFGPGTRLLVL.

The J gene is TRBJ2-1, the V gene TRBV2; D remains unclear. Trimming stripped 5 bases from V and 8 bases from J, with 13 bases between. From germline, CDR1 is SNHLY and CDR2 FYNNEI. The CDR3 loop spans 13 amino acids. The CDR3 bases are TGTGCCAGCAGTAGGCTAGATACCCATGAGCAGTTCTTC. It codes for CASSRLDTHEQFF.

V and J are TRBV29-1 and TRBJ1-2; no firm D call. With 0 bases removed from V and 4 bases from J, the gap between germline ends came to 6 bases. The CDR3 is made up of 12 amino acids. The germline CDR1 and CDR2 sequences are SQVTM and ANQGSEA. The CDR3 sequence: CSVEDPGYGYTF. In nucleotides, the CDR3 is TGCAGCGTTGAAGATCCAGGCTATGGCTACACCTTC.